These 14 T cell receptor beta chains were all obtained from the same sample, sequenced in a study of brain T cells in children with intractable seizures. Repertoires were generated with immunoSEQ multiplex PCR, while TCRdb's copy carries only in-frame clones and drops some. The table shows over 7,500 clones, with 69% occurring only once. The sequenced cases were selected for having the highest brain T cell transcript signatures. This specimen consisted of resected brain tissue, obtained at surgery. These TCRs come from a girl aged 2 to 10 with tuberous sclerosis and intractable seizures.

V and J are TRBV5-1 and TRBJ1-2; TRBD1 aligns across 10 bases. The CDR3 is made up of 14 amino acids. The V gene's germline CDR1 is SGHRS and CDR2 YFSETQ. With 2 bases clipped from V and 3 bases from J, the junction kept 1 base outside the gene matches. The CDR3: CASSLGTGDYGYTF. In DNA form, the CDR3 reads TGCGCCAGCAGCTTAGGGACAGGGGACTATGGCTACACCTTC. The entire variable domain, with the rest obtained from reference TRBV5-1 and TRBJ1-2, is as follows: KAGVTQTPRYLIKTRGQQVTLSCSPISGHRSVSWYQQTPGQGLQFLFEYFSETQRNKGNFPGRFSGRQFSNSRSEMNVSTLELGDSALYLCASSLGTGDYGYTFGSGTRLTVV.

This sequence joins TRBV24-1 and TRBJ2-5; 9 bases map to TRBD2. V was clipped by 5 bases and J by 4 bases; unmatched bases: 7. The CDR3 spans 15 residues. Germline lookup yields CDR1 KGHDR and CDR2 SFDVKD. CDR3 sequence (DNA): TGTGCCACCAGTGCCTGGGGACTAGCCCCAGAGACCCAGTACTTC. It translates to CATSAWGLAPETQYF.

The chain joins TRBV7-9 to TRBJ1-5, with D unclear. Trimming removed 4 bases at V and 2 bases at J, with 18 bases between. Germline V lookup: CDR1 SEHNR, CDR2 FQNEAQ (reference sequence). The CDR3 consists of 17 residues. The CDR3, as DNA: TGTGCCAGCAGCTCATTGACCGAGAAGAATGGCAATCAGCCCCAGCATTTT. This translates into CASSSLTEKNGNQPQHF.

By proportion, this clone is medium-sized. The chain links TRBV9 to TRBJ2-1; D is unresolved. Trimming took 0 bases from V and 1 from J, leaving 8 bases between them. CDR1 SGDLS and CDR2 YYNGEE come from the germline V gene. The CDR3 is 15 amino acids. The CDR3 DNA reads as TGTGCCAGCAGCGTAGTAAGTGGGTCCTACAATGAGCAGTTCTTC. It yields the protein CASSVVSGSYNEQFF. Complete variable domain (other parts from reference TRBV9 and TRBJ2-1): DSGVTQTPKHLITATGQRVTLRCSPRSGDLSVYWYQQSLDQGLQFLIQYYNGEERAKGNILERFSAQQFPDLHSELNLSSLELGDSALYFCASSVVSGSYNEQFFGPGTRLTVL.

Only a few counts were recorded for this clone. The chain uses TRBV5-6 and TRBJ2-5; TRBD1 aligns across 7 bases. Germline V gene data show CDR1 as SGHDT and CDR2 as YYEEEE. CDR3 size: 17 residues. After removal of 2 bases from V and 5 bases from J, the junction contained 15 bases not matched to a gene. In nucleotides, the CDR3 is TGTGCCAGCAGCTTAAGGGGATCCGGACAGGCTCCGGAGACCCAGTACTTC. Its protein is CASSLRGSGQAPETQYF.

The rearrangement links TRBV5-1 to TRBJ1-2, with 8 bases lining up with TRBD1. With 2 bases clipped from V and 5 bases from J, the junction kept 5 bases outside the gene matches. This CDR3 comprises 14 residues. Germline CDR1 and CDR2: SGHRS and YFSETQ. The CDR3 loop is CASSFTDREYGYTF. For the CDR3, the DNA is TGCGCCAGCAGCTTCACGGACAGGGAGTATGGCTACACCTTC.

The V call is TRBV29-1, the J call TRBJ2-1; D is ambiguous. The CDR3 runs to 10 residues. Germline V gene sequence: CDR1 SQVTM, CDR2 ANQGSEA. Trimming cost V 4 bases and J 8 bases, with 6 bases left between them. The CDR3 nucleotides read TGCAGCGTTGCCTCCTATGAGCAGTTCTTC. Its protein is CSVASYEQFF.

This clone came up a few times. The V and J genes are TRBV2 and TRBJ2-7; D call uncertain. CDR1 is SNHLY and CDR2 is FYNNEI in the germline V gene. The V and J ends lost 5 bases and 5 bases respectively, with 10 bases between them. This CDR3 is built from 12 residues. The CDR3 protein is CASSPGRNEQYF. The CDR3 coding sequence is TGTGCCAGCAGTCCAGGACGCAACGAGCAGTACTTC.

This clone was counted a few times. The CDR3 DNA sequence: TGTGCCAGCAGCCCTAACTCCTACGAGCAGTACTTC. This sequence encodes CASSPNSYEQYF. This chain connects TRBV4-2 to TRBJ2-7; D uncertain. The CDR3 has 12 residues. The germline gives CDR1 LGHNA, CDR2 YNFKEQ. Between the trimmed V and J ends, which lost 4 bases and 0 bases, there was a span of 4 bases.

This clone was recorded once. The chain's CDR3 is CSAVGQTGNTIYF. In DNA, the CDR3 is TGCAGCGCGGTAGGACAGACTGGAAACACCATATATTTT. This chain connects TRBV29-1 to TRBJ1-3, with D perhaps TRBD1 (6 bases). The germline V gene has CDR1 SQVTM and CDR2 ANQGSEA. V was trimmed by 7 bases and J by 2 bases, leaving 12 bases between them. The length of the CDR3 is 13 residues. The variable domain in full, completed from reference TRBV29-1 and TRBJ1-3, reads SAVISQKPSRDICQRGTSLTIQCQVDSQVTMMFWYRQQPGQSLTLIATANQGSEATYESGFVIDKFPISRPNLTFSTLTVSNMSPEDSSIYLCSAVGQTGNTIYFGEGSWLTVV.

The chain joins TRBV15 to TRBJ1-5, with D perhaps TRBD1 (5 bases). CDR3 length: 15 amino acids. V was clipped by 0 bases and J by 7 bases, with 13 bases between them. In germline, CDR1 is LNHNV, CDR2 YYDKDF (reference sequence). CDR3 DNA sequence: TGTGCCACCAGCAGAGATTATTTGGGGGACCAGCCCCAGCATTTT. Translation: CATSRDYLGDQPQHF. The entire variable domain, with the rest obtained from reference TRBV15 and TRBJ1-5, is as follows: DAMVIQNPRYQVTQFGKPVTLSCSQTLNHNVMYWYQQKSSQAPKLLFHYYDKDFNNEADTPDNFQSRRPNTSFCFLDIRSPGLGDTAMYLCATSRDYLGDQPQHFGDGTRLSIL.

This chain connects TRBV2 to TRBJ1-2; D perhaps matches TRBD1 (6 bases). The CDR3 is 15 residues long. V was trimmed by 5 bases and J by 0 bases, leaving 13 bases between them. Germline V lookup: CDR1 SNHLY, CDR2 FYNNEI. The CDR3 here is CASSLLQGANYGYTF. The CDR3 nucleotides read TGTGCCAGCAGTCTTCTACAGGGAGCTAACTATGGCTACACCTTC.

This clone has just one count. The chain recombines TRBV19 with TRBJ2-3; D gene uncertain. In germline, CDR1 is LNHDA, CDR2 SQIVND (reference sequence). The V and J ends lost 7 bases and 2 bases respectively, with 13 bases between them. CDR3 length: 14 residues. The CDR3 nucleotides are TGTGCCAGTACCACTAAGGGCCCCACAGATACGCAGTATTTT. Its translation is CASTTKGPTDTQYF.

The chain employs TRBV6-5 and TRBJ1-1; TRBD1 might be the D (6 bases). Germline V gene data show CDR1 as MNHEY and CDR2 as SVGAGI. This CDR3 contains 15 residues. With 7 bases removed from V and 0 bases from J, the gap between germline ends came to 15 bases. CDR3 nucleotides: TGTGCCAGCACTCGGACAGCACCAATGAACACTGAAGCTTTCTTT. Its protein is CASTRTAPMNTEAFF.